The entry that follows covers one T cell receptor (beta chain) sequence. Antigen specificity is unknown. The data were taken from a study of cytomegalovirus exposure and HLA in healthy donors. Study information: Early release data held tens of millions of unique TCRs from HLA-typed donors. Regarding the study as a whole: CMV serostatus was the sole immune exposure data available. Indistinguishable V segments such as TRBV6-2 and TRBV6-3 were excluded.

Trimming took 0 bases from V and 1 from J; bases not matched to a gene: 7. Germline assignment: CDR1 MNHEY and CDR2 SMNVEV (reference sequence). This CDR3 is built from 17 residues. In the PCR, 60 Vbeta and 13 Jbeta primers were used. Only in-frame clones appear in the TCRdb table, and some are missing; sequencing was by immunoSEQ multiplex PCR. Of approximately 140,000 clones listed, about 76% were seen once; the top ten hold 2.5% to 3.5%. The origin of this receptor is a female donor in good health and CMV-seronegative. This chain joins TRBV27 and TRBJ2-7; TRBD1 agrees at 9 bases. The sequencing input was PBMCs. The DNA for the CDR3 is TGTGCCAGCAGTTTATCGATTCCGGGACAGGGATCCTACGAGCAGTACTTC. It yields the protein CASSLSIPGQGSYEQYF.